This T cell receptor beta chain was observed in a study of cytomegalovirus exposure and HLA in healthy donors. Study-wide results and caveats: There was a cluster of highly shared sequence variants that was likely a sequencing artifact. Later work found that TCR association rates differed between HLA loci; DRB1 had the most and HLA-C the fewest. CMV serostatus was the only immune exposure information that was available. Later on, an analysis tied 15,000 to 20,000 TCR beta sequences to HLA alleles at 0.05 false discovery rate.

V was trimmed by 3 bases and J by 7 bases, leaving 17 bases between them. Germline V gene lookup returns CDR1 SGDLS and CDR2 YYNGEE. CDR3 length equals 15 residues. As concerns this clone: Its specificity is unknown.

PCR used 60 Vbeta primers and 13 Jbeta primers. The repertoire was sequenced with immunoSEQ multiplex PCR; TCRdb's copy has only in-frame clones and lacks some. Among roughly 200,000 clones listed, about four fifths were seen once. The chain uses TRBV9 and TRBJ1-3, with D unclear. Material for sequencing was PBMCs. The source of this sequence is a man aged 45-65 years in good health and CMV-seronegative. The chain's CDR3 is CASSATGLTGNTIYF. CDR3 DNA: TGTGCCAGCAGCGCAACGGGTCTGACCGGGAACACCATATATTTT.